One sample yielded the 9 T cell receptor beta chains listed below, sequenced in a study of blood T cell repertoires in COVID-19. Repertoires were generated with immunoSEQ multiplex PCR, while TCRdb's copy carries only in-frame clones and drops some. The table records about 110,000 clones, approximately 83% of them present only once. Sequenced: peripheral blood. The receptors were sampled from a man between 50 and 59 years old with acute or convalescent COVID-19.

The rearrangement joins TRBV15 to TRBJ2-2; D possibly corresponds to TRBD2 (6 bases). V lost 1 base, J lost 3 bases, and 9 bases lay in between. In germline, CDR1 is LNHNV, CDR2 YYDKDF (reference sequence). CDR3 length equals 15 residues. CDR3 loop: CATSRGGGDTGELFF. The CDR3 nucleotides read TGTGCCACCAGCAGAGGCGGAGGGGACACCGGGGAGCTGTTTTTT.

This clone was detected once. V usage is TRBV5-5 and J usage is TRBJ2-6; a weak D match, TRBD1 (6 bases). Trimming left V 4 bases short and J 0 bases short, with 23 bases between. Looked up from germline, CDR1 is SGHKS and CDR2 is YYEKEE (reference sequence). The CDR3 is 20 residues long. The CDR3: CASSTRGDSRTLSGANVLTF. As DNA, the CDR3 is TGTGCCAGCAGCACCAGGGGTGACAGTCGGACCCTCTCTGGGGCCAACGTCCTGACTTTC. The complete variable domain, with remaining parts taken from reference TRBV5-5 and TRBJ2-6, reads DAGVTQSPTHLIKTRGQQVTLRCSPISGHKSVSWYQQVLGQGPQFIFQYYEKEERGRGNFPDRFSARQFPNYSSELNVNALLLGDSALYLCASSTRGDSRTLSGANVLTFGAGSRLTVL.

The V and J genes are TRBV10-2 and TRBJ1-6; possibly TRBD1 for D (6 bases). This CDR3 spans 15 amino acids. Germline V gene data show CDR1 as WSHSY and CDR2 as SAAADI. V lost 6 bases and J lost 7, with 16 bases in between. CDR3 residues: CASRGIQGGNSPLHF. The DNA of the CDR3 is TGCGCCAGCAGAGGAATCCAAGGGGGAAATTCACCCCTCCACTTT.

V and J are TRBV4-2 and TRBJ1-2; no reliable D call. The CDR3 length is 15 residues. Germline values: CDR1 LGHNA, CDR2 YNFKEQ. Trimming pared 0 bases from V and 8 bases from J, leaving 16 bases between. The CDR3: CASSQDRSQRYGYTF. The CDR3 nucleotides read TGTGCCAGCAGCCAAGATAGAAGCCAACGGTACGGCTACACCTTC.

This clone came up a few times. The CDR3 nucleotides are TGTGCCAGCAGCTCAGACCCCTCAGGGGGTTATAATTCACCCCTCCACTTT. Translated, it gives CASSSDPSGGYNSPLHF. J is TRBJ1-6 and V is TRBV9, with 7 bases matching TRBD1. The CDR3 is 17 amino acids. The junction had 11 bases not matched to a gene; V was cut back by 4 bases and J by 4 bases. Germline CDR1 reads SGDLS; CDR2 reads YYNGEE.

The chain uses TRBV6-5 and TRBJ2-7, with 10 bases lining up with TRBD2. The CDR3 consists of 13 residues. Germline V gene lookup returns CDR1 MNHEY and CDR2 SVGAGI. The trim removed 4 bases at V and 6 bases at J, leaving 3 bases unmatched. This CDR3 is CASSLAGGGEQYF. In DNA form, the CDR3 reads TGTGCCAGCAGTTTAGCGGGAGGTGGCGAGCAGTACTTC.

This clone appeared a single time. CDR3 amino acids: CASSQETIDRINEKLFF. CDR3 DNA sequence: TGCGCCAGCAGCCAAGAAACGATTGACAGAATTAATGAAAAACTGTTTTTT. The chain combines TRBV4-1 with TRBJ1-4; TRBD1 might be the D (5 bases). The CDR3 consists of 17 residues. Germline V lookup: CDR1 MGHRA, CDR2 YSYEKL. Deletions cut 0 bases from V and 4 bases from J, with 15 bases between.

The CDR3 coding sequence is TGTGCCAGCACACCCCCTAGGGAGGCGACTAGCGGGTTACGCGAGACCCAGTACTTC. This gives the protein CASTPPREATSGLRETQYF. The chain links TRBV2 to TRBJ2-5; 10 bases map to TRBD2. Germline V gene sequence: CDR1 SNHLY, CDR2 FYNNEI. V shed 7 bases, J shed 5 bases, and the junction held 22 bases outside the gene matches. The CDR3 is made up of 19 amino acids. Together with reference TRBV2 and TRBJ2-5, the CDR3 gives the full variable domain: EPEVTQTPSHQVTQMGQEVILRCVPISNHLYFYWYRQILGQKVEFLVSFYNNEISEKSEIFDDQFSVERPDGSNFTLKIRSTKLEDSAMYFCASTPPREATSGLRETQYFGPGTRLLVL.

The rearrangement links TRBV7-2 to TRBJ1-2; 7 nucleotides agree with TRBD1. J was trimmed by 4 bases and V by 4 bases; bases with no gene match: 9. Germline CDR1 reads SGHTA; CDR2 reads FQGNSA. This CDR3 has 15 amino acids. The CDR3 here is CASSSMGTDGYGYTF. In DNA form, the CDR3 reads TGTGCCAGCAGCTCAATGGGGACAGATGGCTATGGCTACACCTTC.